These T cell receptor beta chains were read from a single sample in a study of sequential checkpoint blockade in melanoma. Clones were sequenced by immunoSEQ multiplex PCR, and TCRdb holds only the in-frame ones, with some missing. The sample has several thousand clones; 34% are singletons. Sample: tumor tissue (inferred from file names), taken from a patient given nivolumab and ipilimumab in sequence. The receptors shown here come from a human donor with melanoma. The CDR3 runs from the conserved cysteine through the conserved F or W. The D gene is left open where the match is weak. Clone size is given for some rows only: seen once, a few or many times, or a class if the clone is expanded.

v_gene: TRBV10-3
j_gene: TRBJ1-1
abundance: -
d_gene: -
CDR3nt: TGTGCCATCAGTGAGATCCAGGGTTCCACTGAAGCTTTCTTT
CDR3aa: CAISEIQGSTEAFF

v_gene: TRBV6-4
j_gene: TRBJ1-2
abundance: -
d_gene: -
CDR3nt: TGTGCCAGCAGTGAACGTGTGGTGGAGGGCTACACCTTC
CDR3aa: CASSERVVEGYTF

v_gene: TRBV11-3
j_gene: TRBJ1-1
abundance: -
d_gene: TRBD1
CDR3nt: TGTGCCAGCAGCTTGGTGTGGAGACAGGGGGTAGCTTTCTTT
CDR3aa: CASSLVWRQGVAFF

v_gene: TRBV9
j_gene: TRBJ1-2
abundance: medium-sized
d_gene: -
CDR3nt: TGTGCCAGCAGTGAAGCCATGAACTATGGCTACACCTTC
CDR3aa: CASSEAMNYGYTF

v_gene: TRBV4-1
j_gene: TRBJ2-7
abundance: -
d_gene: -
CDR3nt: TGCGCCAGCAGCGCACTACAGGGAGGGTCCTACGAGCAGTACTTC
CDR3aa: CASSALQGGSYEQYF

v_gene: TRBV6-1
j_gene: TRBJ2-7
abundance: medium-sized
d_gene: -
CDR3nt: TGTGCCAGCAGTGAAGGTTGGGATTACGAGCAGTACTTC
CDR3aa: CASSEGWDYEQYF

v_gene: TRBV7-6
j_gene: TRBJ1-5
abundance: once
d_gene: -
CDR3nt: TGTGCCAGCAGCTTAGCGTCGGGGAGAAATCAGCCCCAGCATTTT
CDR3aa: CASSLASGRNQPQHF

v_gene: TRBV19
j_gene: TRBJ1-6
abundance: few
d_gene: -
CDR3nt: TGTGCCAGTACCAGGTGGGCGGCCAATAATTCACCCCTCCACTTT
CDR3aa: CASTRWAANNSPLHF

v_gene: TRBV5-1
j_gene: TRBJ1-2
abundance: -
d_gene: TRBD1
CDR3nt: TGCGCCAGCAGCTCTAAACAGGGGACCCTTGGAGGCTACACCTTC
CDR3aa: CASSSKQGTLGGYTF

v_gene: TRBV5-1
j_gene: TRBJ1-1
abundance: -
d_gene: TRBD1
CDR3nt: TGCGCCAGCAGCTCCTTCAGGGGGCGCGGTGAAGCTTTCTTT
CDR3aa: CASSSFRGRGEAFF

v_gene: TRBV6-8
j_gene: TRBJ1-5
abundance: -
d_gene: TRBD1
CDR3nt: TGTGCCAGCAGACGGACAGGGGACAATCAGCCCCAGCATTTT
CDR3aa: CASRRTGDNQPQHF

v_gene: TRBV5-1
j_gene: TRBJ2-5
abundance: -
d_gene: -
CDR3nt: TGCGCCAGCGTCGTGTCGGGGAGACAGGAAGAGACCCAGTACTTC
CDR3aa: CASVVSGRQEETQYF

v_gene: TRBV19
j_gene: TRBJ1-5
abundance: -
d_gene: -
CDR3nt: TGTGCCAGTAACACTCAGGCATTCGGCAATCAGCCCCAGCATTTT
CDR3aa: CASNTQAFGNQPQHF

v_gene: TRBV28
j_gene: TRBJ1-1
abundance: -
d_gene: TRBD1
CDR3nt: TGTGCCAGCACGACAGGGCCGACTGAAGCTTTCTTT
CDR3aa: CASTTGPTEAFF

v_gene: TRBV10-2
j_gene: TRBJ2-1
abundance: few
d_gene: TRBD2
CDR3nt: TGCGCCAGCAGTCCGACAGTGGGGGGGATCTACAATGAGCAGTTCTTC
CDR3aa: CASSPTVGGIYNEQFF

v_gene: TRBV29-1
j_gene: TRBJ1-1
abundance: few
d_gene: -
CDR3nt: TGCAGCGTCGATCTGGGGGCAGCGAACACTGAAGCTTTCTTT
CDR3aa: CSVDLGAANTEAFF

v_gene: TRBV6-8
j_gene: TRBJ2-3
abundance: -
d_gene: TRBD2
CDR3nt: TGTGCCAGCAGTTCTAAGGCGGGGACTAGCGGGCGAGAAGATACGCAGTATTTT
CDR3aa: CASSSKAGTSGREDTQYF

v_gene: TRBV11-3
j_gene: TRBJ2-5
abundance: -
d_gene: TRBD1
CDR3nt: TGTGCCAGCAGCCTCCGGACAGGGGGGTACCAAGAGACCCAGTACTTC
CDR3aa: CASSLRTGGYQETQYF

v_gene: TRBV12-5
j_gene: TRBJ2-7
abundance: -
d_gene: -
CDR3nt: TGTGCTAGTGGTTTAGGAGGGGGCCCTTACGAGCAGTACTTC
CDR3aa: CASGLGGGPYEQYF

v_gene: TRBV5-1
j_gene: TRBJ2-1
abundance: -
d_gene: -
CDR3nt: TGCGCCAGCAGCTTGAGGCCCCAGGACTACAATGAGCAGTTCTTC
CDR3aa: CASSLRPQDYNEQFF

v_gene: TRBV23-1
j_gene: TRBJ1-5
abundance: once
d_gene: -
CDR3nt: TGCGCCAGCAGCCAAGTGACGGGGGCTCGACAGCCCCAGCATTTT
CDR3aa: CASSQVTGARQPQHF

v_gene: TRBV23-1
j_gene: TRBJ1-2
abundance: few
d_gene: -
CDR3nt: TGCGCCAGCAGCTTGAACGACTACTATGGCTACACCTTC
CDR3aa: CASSLNDYYGYTF

v_gene: TRBV28
j_gene: TRBJ1-2
abundance: -
d_gene: -
CDR3nt: TGTGCCAGCACTGGACATATTAACTATGGCTACACCTTC
CDR3aa: CASTGHINYGYTF

v_gene: TRBV6-7
j_gene: TRBJ1-4
abundance: few
d_gene: -
CDR3nt: TGTGCCAGCGCCCAGTGGGGGTCTCAGGAAAAACTGTTTTTT
CDR3aa: CASAQWGSQEKLFF

v_gene: TRBV5-1
j_gene: TRBJ2-3
abundance: -
d_gene: TRBD2
CDR3nt: TGCGCCAGCAGCTTGGGGCTAGCGGGGGGCTCTAGCACAGATACGCAGTATTTT
CDR3aa: CASSLGLAGGSSTDTQYF

v_gene: TRBV11-3
j_gene: TRBJ1-2
abundance: -
d_gene: -
CDR3nt: TGTGCCAGCAGCTTAGTCAGCATAAATGACTATGGCTACACCTTC
CDR3aa: CASSLVSINDYGYTF

v_gene: TRBV5-1
j_gene: TRBJ1-3
abundance: -
d_gene: -
CDR3nt: TGCGCCAGCAGCCTCGACGGGACTGAAGGAAACACCATATATTTT
CDR3aa: CASSLDGTEGNTIYF

v_gene: TRBV19
j_gene: TRBJ1-5
abundance: -
d_gene: -
CDR3nt: TGTGCCAGTAGTATATATTTTGGTCAGCCCCAGCATTTT
CDR3aa: CASSIYFGQPQHF

v_gene: TRBV2
j_gene: TRBJ2-5
abundance: few
d_gene: TRBD2
CDR3nt: TGTGCCAGCAGCCCACTAGCGGGGGGGCCCCAAGAGACCCAGTACTTC
CDR3aa: CASSPLAGGPQETQYF

v_gene: TRBV4-1
j_gene: TRBJ1-3
abundance: -
d_gene: -
CDR3nt: TGCGCCAGCAGCCAAGGTCCGGGGTCCTCTGGAAACACCATATATTTT
CDR3aa: CASSQGPGSSGNTIYF

v_gene: TRBV19
j_gene: TRBJ1-1
abundance: -
d_gene: -
CDR3nt: TGTGCCAGTAGTATACGCAGGGAACGTATGAACACTGAAGCTTTCTTT
CDR3aa: CASSIRRERMNTEAFF

v_gene: TRBV30
j_gene: TRBJ1-4
abundance: -
d_gene: TRBD1
CDR3nt: TGTGCCTGGAGTTCGGGGACAGGGGATGAAAAACTGTTTTTT
CDR3aa: CAWSSGTGDEKLFF

v_gene: TRBV18
j_gene: TRBJ1-6
abundance: -
d_gene: TRBD1
CDR3nt: TGTGCCAGCTCACGGGTCTCGGGACAGGGGAGAGATTCACCCCTCCACTTT
CDR3aa: CASSRVSGQGRDSPLHF

v_gene: TRBV18
j_gene: TRBJ2-7
abundance: -
d_gene: -
CDR3nt: TGTGCCAGCTCAAACGCAGACAGAGCCTACGAGCAGTACTTC
CDR3aa: CASSNADRAYEQYF

v_gene: TRBV6-8
j_gene: TRBJ1-4
abundance: -
d_gene: -
CDR3nt: TGTGCCAGCAGTTACTGTCCTGGGTGTCCGAATGAAAAACTGTTTTTT
CDR3aa: CASSYCPGCPNEKLFF